Listed below are T cell receptor beta chains from one sample, sequenced in a study of beta chain features in type 1 diabetes. Measured with immunoSEQ multiplex PCR; TCRdb has only the in-frame clones, and not every one. This sample has approximately 730,000 clones, with roughly 12% found just once. Sample: naive CD4+ T cells from blood. The receptors were sampled from a man younger than 35 with type 1 diabetes. Each CDR3 is given with its conserved first and last residue. The D gene is left open where the match is weak. Size is stated for part of the rows, as once, few or many counts, or as a class when the clone is expanded.

j_call: TRBJ2-1; d_call: TRBD1; clone_size: few; v_call: TRBV28; cdr3_aa: CAIRAFGTGSYNEQFF; cdr3_nt: TGTGCCATTAGGGCCTTCGGGACAGGATCCTACAATGAGCAGTTCTTC
j_call: TRBJ1-2; d_call: NA; clone_size: NA; v_call: TRBV2; cdr3_aa: CASMGDPLWGYTF; cdr3_nt: TGTGCCAGCATGGGGGATCCTTTGTGGGGCTACACCTTC
j_call: TRBJ2-1; d_call: TRBD2; clone_size: few; v_call: TRBV9; cdr3_aa: CASSEGTSGLNEQFF; cdr3_nt: TGTGCCAGCAGCGAGGGGACTAGCGGGCTCAATGAGCAGTTCTTC
j_call: TRBJ1-1; d_call: NA; clone_size: NA; v_call: TRBV2; cdr3_aa: CASSRVENTEAFF; cdr3_nt: TGTGCCAGCAGTAGGGTGGAGAACACTGAAGCTTTCTTT
j_call: TRBJ1-4; d_call: NA; clone_size: NA; v_call: TRBV28; cdr3_aa: CATSGSLNEKLFF; cdr3_nt: TGTGCCACCTCCGGGAGCCTTAATGAAAAACTGTTTTTT
j_call: TRBJ2-1; d_call: TRBD1; clone_size: NA; v_call: TRBV11-2; cdr3_aa: CASSARDREDSSYNEQFF; cdr3_nt: TGTGCCAGCAGCGCCCGGGACAGGGAAGACAGCTCCTACAATGAGCAGTTCTTC
j_call: TRBJ1-2; d_call: TRBD1; clone_size: few; v_call: TRBV14; cdr3_aa: CASSQGGGQGSGGYTF; cdr3_nt: TGTGCCAGCAGCCAAGGGGGAGGACAGGGGAGTGGTGGCTACACCTTC
j_call: TRBJ1-2; d_call: NA; clone_size: NA; v_call: TRBV7-9; cdr3_aa: CASSSGNHGYTF; cdr3_nt: TGTGCCAGCAGCTCGGGGAACCATGGCTACACCTTC
j_call: TRBJ2-3; d_call: NA; clone_size: NA; v_call: TRBV7-9; cdr3_aa: CAGVADPSTDTQYF; cdr3_nt: TGTGCGGGGGTAGCGGACCCAAGCACAGATACGCAGTATTTT
j_call: TRBJ1-1; d_call: NA; clone_size: NA; v_call: TRBV20-1; cdr3_aa: CSARGWTEAFF; cdr3_nt: TGCAGTGCTAGGGGGTGGACTGAAGCTTTCTTT
j_call: TRBJ2-7; d_call: TRBD2; clone_size: NA; v_call: TRBV10-3; cdr3_aa: CATGTSTYEQYF; cdr3_nt: TGTGCCACAGGGACTAGCACCTACGAGCAGTACTTC
j_call: TRBJ2-1; d_call: TRBD2; clone_size: few; v_call: TRBV30; cdr3_aa: CACSGGAANEQFF; cdr3_nt: TGTGCCTGTAGCGGGGGGGCCGCCAATGAGCAGTTCTTC
j_call: TRBJ2-3; d_call: NA; clone_size: many; v_call: TRBV7-9; cdr3_aa: CASSFTDDTQYF; cdr3_nt: TGTGCCAGCAGCTTCACAGACGATACGCAGTATTTT
j_call: TRBJ2-7; d_call: NA; clone_size: few; v_call: TRBV14; cdr3_aa: CASSQIGPEQYF; cdr3_nt: TGTGCCAGCAGCCAGATAGGGCCCGAGCAGTACTTC
j_call: TRBJ1-1; d_call: NA; clone_size: NA; v_call: TRBV18; cdr3_aa: CASSPNEGHTEAFF; cdr3_nt: TGTGCCAGCTCACCGAATGAGGGACACACTGAAGCTTTCTTT
j_call: TRBJ2-3; d_call: NA; clone_size: NA; v_call: TRBV6-5; cdr3_aa: CASSYSLAWTDTQYF; cdr3_nt: TGTGCCAGCAGTTACTCGCTAGCGTGGACAGATACGCAGTATTTT
j_call: TRBJ2-5; d_call: NA; clone_size: few; v_call: TRBV30; cdr3_aa: CAWAGISRETQYF; cdr3_nt: TGTGCCTGGGCCGGGATCTCACGGGAGACCCAGTACTTC
j_call: TRBJ1-2; d_call: TRBD1; clone_size: NA; v_call: TRBV6-1; cdr3_aa: CASSPDRAFYGYTF; cdr3_nt: TGTGCCAGCAGTCCGGACAGGGCGTTTTATGGCTACACCTTC
j_call: TRBJ1-2; d_call: NA; clone_size: NA; v_call: TRBV10-3; cdr3_aa: CAISEGKTPGGGYTF; cdr3_nt: TGTGCCATCAGCGAGGGGAAGACCCCCGGGGGTGGCTACACCTTC
j_call: TRBJ2-5; d_call: NA; clone_size: NA; v_call: TRBV6-5; cdr3_aa: CASRDPQETQYF; cdr3_nt: TGTGCCAGCAGGGACCCACAAGAGACCCAGTACTTC
j_call: TRBJ2-1; d_call: NA; clone_size: few; v_call: TRBV7-9; cdr3_aa: CASISAVGGEQFF; cdr3_nt: TGTGCCAGCATTTCGGCTGTGGGCGGCGAGCAGTTCTTC
j_call: TRBJ1-1; d_call: NA; clone_size: NA; v_call: TRBV10-3; cdr3_aa: CAIVSGMNTEAFF; cdr3_nt: TGTGCCATCGTCTCAGGCATGAACACTGAAGCTTTCTTT
j_call: TRBJ2-3; d_call: NA; clone_size: few; v_call: TRBV5-4; cdr3_aa: CASSLRTDTQYF; cdr3_nt: TGTGCCAGCAGCCTTAGGACAGATACGCAGTATTTT
j_call: TRBJ1-2; d_call: TRBD1; clone_size: few; v_call: TRBV10-3; cdr3_aa: CAIGTAPDYGYTF; cdr3_nt: TGTGCCATCGGGACAGCGCCGGACTATGGCTACACCTTC
j_call: TRBJ1-1; d_call: NA; clone_size: NA; v_call: TRBV10-3; cdr3_aa: CAISESIGAGAFF; cdr3_nt: TGTGCCATCAGTGAGTCGATCGGGGCTGGAGCTTTCTTT
j_call: TRBJ2-5; d_call: NA; clone_size: few; v_call: TRBV7-2; cdr3_aa: CASSLEGTQYF; cdr3_nt: TGTGCCAGCAGCTTAGAGGGCACCCAGTACTTC
j_call: TRBJ1-2; d_call: NA; clone_size: NA; v_call: TRBV6-1; cdr3_aa: CASSGAGLWGYTF; cdr3_nt: TGTGCCAGCAGCGGAGCGGGGTTGTGGGGCTACACCTTC
j_call: TRBJ2-3; d_call: NA; clone_size: few; v_call: TRBV5-1; cdr3_aa: CASSLAGRGSSTDTQYF; cdr3_nt: TGCGCCAGCAGCTTGGCCGGACGGGGCTCTAGCACAGATACGCAGTATTTT
j_call: TRBJ2-5; d_call: NA; clone_size: NA; v_call: TRBV28; cdr3_aa: CASSSRGAETQYF; cdr3_nt: TGTGCCAGCTCTTCTAGGGGAGCAGAGACCCAGTACTTC
j_call: TRBJ2-1; d_call: NA; clone_size: NA; v_call: TRBV30; cdr3_aa: CAWSVLTGRSSYNEQFF; cdr3_nt: TGTGCCTGGAGTGTACTAACGGGCCGTAGCTCCTACAATGAGCAGTTCTTC
j_call: TRBJ1-6; d_call: NA; clone_size: NA; v_call: TRBV7-6; cdr3_aa: CASSPNVGPQNSPLHF; cdr3_nt: TGTGCCAGCAGCCCGAATGTTGGACCCCAGAATTCACCCCTCCACTTT
j_call: TRBJ1-5; d_call: TRBD1; clone_size: once; v_call: TRBV30; cdr3_aa: CAWETGAGQPQHF; cdr3_nt: TGTGCCTGGGAAACAGGGGCAGGGCAGCCCCAGCATTTT
j_call: TRBJ1-1; d_call: NA; clone_size: NA; v_call: TRBV6-5; cdr3_aa: CASSYGGGTEAFF; cdr3_nt: TGTGCCAGCAGTTACGGAGGGGGCACTGAAGCTTTCTTT
j_call: TRBJ2-3; d_call: TRBD2; clone_size: NA; v_call: TRBV30; cdr3_aa: CAWSPGGSGGTDTQYF; cdr3_nt: TGTGCCTGGAGTCCCGGAGGTAGCGGGGGCACAGATACGCAGTATTTT
j_call: TRBJ1-6; d_call: TRBD1; clone_size: NA; v_call: TRBV29-1; cdr3_aa: CSVRTGDGSYNSPLHF; cdr3_nt: TGCAGCGTTCGGACAGGGGATGGCTCCTATAATTCACCCCTCCACTTT
j_call: TRBJ1-1; d_call: NA; clone_size: few; v_call: TRBV20-1; cdr3_aa: CSARVAEAFF; cdr3_nt: TGCAGTGCCCGGGTGGCTGAAGCTTTCTTT
j_call: TRBJ2-1; d_call: TRBD1; clone_size: NA; v_call: TRBV7-3; cdr3_aa: CASSPTTGSSYNEQFF; cdr3_nt: TGTGCCAGCAGCCCTACGACAGGGAGCTCCTACAATGAGCAGTTCTTC
j_call: TRBJ1-1; d_call: NA; clone_size: NA; v_call: TRBV6-1; cdr3_aa: CASSDMPGNTEAFF; cdr3_nt: TGTGCCAGCAGTGATATGCCGGGGAACACTGAAGCTTTCTTT
j_call: TRBJ2-3; d_call: NA; clone_size: NA; v_call: TRBV4-2; cdr3_aa: CASSQEWLTDTQYF; cdr3_nt: TGTGCCAGCAGCCAAGAGTGGCTCACAGATACGCAGTATTTT
j_call: TRBJ1-1; d_call: TRBD1; clone_size: few; v_call: TRBV28; cdr3_aa: CASSSPGQGANTEAFF; cdr3_nt: TGTGCCAGCAGTTCTCCAGGGCAGGGGGCGAACACTGAAGCTTTCTTT
j_call: TRBJ2-2; d_call: NA; clone_size: NA; v_call: TRBV6-5; cdr3_aa: CASTQSSTGELFF; cdr3_nt: TGTGCCAGCACCCAGAGCTCGACCGGGGAGCTGTTTTTT
j_call: TRBJ2-5; d_call: NA; clone_size: NA; v_call: TRBV19; cdr3_aa: CASTQDQETQYF; cdr3_nt: TGTGCCAGTACACAGGACCAAGAGACCCAGTACTTC
j_call: TRBJ2-3; d_call: NA; clone_size: few; v_call: TRBV9; cdr3_aa: CASNVDLGSTDTQYF; cdr3_nt: TGTGCCAGCAACGTAGATCTGGGTAGCACAGATACGCAGTATTTT
j_call: TRBJ2-2; d_call: NA; clone_size: NA; v_call: TRBV5-4; cdr3_aa: CASSPGLTNTGELFF; cdr3_nt: TGTGCCAGCAGCCCGGGACTTACAAACACCGGGGAGCTGTTTTTT
j_call: TRBJ1-4; d_call: TRBD1; clone_size: NA; v_call: TRBV30; cdr3_aa: CAWTGQGVEKLFF; cdr3_nt: TGTGCCTGGACGGGACAGGGCGTCGAAAAACTGTTTTTT
j_call: TRBJ2-7; d_call: NA; clone_size: NA; v_call: TRBV30; cdr3_aa: CAWSEHRSSSEQYF; cdr3_nt: TGTGCCTGGAGTGAACACAGGAGCTCCTCCGAGCAGTACTTC
j_call: TRBJ2-2; d_call: NA; clone_size: few; v_call: TRBV7-2; cdr3_aa: CASSLAPTGELFF; cdr3_nt: TGTGCCAGCAGCTTAGCGCCCACCGGGGAGCTGTTTTTT
j_call: TRBJ1-1; d_call: NA; clone_size: NA; v_call: TRBV4-1; cdr3_aa: CASSHVIDSEAFF; cdr3_nt: TGCGCCAGCAGCCATGTTATCGACAGTGAAGCTTTCTTT
j_call: TRBJ1-1; d_call: NA; clone_size: few; v_call: TRBV5-4; cdr3_aa: CASSWETEAFF; cdr3_nt: TGTGCCAGCAGCTGGGAGACTGAAGCTTTCTTT
j_call: TRBJ2-7; d_call: NA; clone_size: few; v_call: TRBV30; cdr3_aa: CAWSVSPGLKYF; cdr3_nt: TGTGCCTGGAGTGTCTCTCCGGGACTGAAGTACTTC
j_call: TRBJ2-4; d_call: TRBD2; clone_size: NA; v_call: TRBV28; cdr3_aa: CASSLSTSGGENIQYF; cdr3_nt: TGTGCCAGCAGTTTATCGACTAGCGGGGGGGAAAACATTCAGTACTTC
j_call: TRBJ2-7; d_call: NA; clone_size: few; v_call: TRBV2; cdr3_aa: CASSATPPSAWYF; cdr3_nt: TGTGCCAGCAGCGCCACACCCCCTAGTGCGTGGTACTTC
j_call: TRBJ2-3; d_call: NA; clone_size: NA; v_call: TRBV7-8; cdr3_aa: CASSLRDSGPTDTQYF; cdr3_nt: TGTGCCAGCAGCTTAAGAGACAGCGGACCCACAGATACGCAGTATTTT